This entry describes one T cell receptor (beta chain). Using immunoSEQ multiplex PCR, the repertoire was profiled, and TCRdb retains in-frame clones only, with some absent. This sample has around 370,000 clones; around nine tenths occur once, and the top ten carry more than 1%. These data belong to a study of blood T cell repertoires in COVID-19. Study-wide background: Material from acute and convalescent COVID-19 was sourced from the United States, Italy and Spain.

Germline-derived CDR1 and CDR2 are SGHTA and FQGNSA. The junction had 7 bases not matched to a gene; V was cut back by 5 bases and J by 5 bases. The CDR3 totals 15 residues. Individuals aged about 18 to 95 years were recruited from about two dozen US areas. Cohort assignment relied on participant-reported clinical history. Cohort 3 donors counted as recovered after two negative PCRs, clearance, or resolved symptoms. The sequence came from a woman between 18 and 30 years old who had recovered from COVID-19. This chain connects TRBV7-2 to TRBJ2-3; 10 bases match TRBD2. Sequencing was carried out using PBMCs or T cells enriched from blood (not recorded which). The CDR3 bases are TGTGCCAGCAGCAAAGCCCGACTAGCGGGAGATACGCAGTATTTT. This encodes CASSKARLAGDTQYF.